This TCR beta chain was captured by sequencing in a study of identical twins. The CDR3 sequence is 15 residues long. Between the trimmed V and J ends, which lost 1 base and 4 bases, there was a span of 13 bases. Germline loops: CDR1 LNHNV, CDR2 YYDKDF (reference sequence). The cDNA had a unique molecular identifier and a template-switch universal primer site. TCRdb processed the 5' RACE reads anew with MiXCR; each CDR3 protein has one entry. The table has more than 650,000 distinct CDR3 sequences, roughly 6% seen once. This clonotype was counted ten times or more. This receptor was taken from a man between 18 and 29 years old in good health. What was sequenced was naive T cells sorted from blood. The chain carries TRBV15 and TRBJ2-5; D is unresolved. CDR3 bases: TGTGCCACCAGCAGAGTGGCCCAACCCGGAGAGACCCAGTACTTC. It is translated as CATSRVAQPGETQYF.